This record looks at one T cell receptor (beta chain) sequence and its context. This clonotype was detected only a few times. Its target antigen remains unknown. Qualities for individual bases were not recorded, and no much larger clone is one base off. Ophthalmopathy patients had moderately to severely active disease, with a Clinical Activity Score of 3 or more, a NOSPECS grade of 4 or more, and a disease duration of less than 3 months. Exclusion was applied to patients with uncontrolled infections, other autoimmune diseases, pregnancy or lactation. Clinical symptoms, serum thyroxine and TRAb, thyroid ultrasound, and orbital computed tomography formed the basis for the diagnoses. Ficoll-Paque density gradient centrifugation was used to isolate PBMCs from about 10 ml of fresh peripheral blood. Total RNA was extracted with Trizol reagent, and quality was checked on an Agilent 2100 Bioanalyzer. Amplification of TCR beta CDR3 regions was carried out from RNA transcripts. For the first round of RT-PCR on the TCR CDR3, the HTBI primer set was used together with the Qiagen OneStep RT-PCR kit. Libraries were constructed in a second round of multiplex PCR, after which size selection and purification were performed. Libraries were sequenced paired-end with 100 bp reads on an Illumina HiSeq2000. As for the authors' bioinformatics: Raw data were processed with SOAPnuke, discarding reads with adapters, uncalled bases, mean Phred below 15, or no exact constant-primer or identifier match. High-quality paired reads were merged with COPE v1.2.5, and unique nucleotide sequences were defined as clonotypes. Clonotypes were aligned to IMGT TRBV, TRBD and TRBJ reference segments using MiTCR v1.1. Only V-J combinations with frequency above 0.0001, covering about 99% of repertoires, were analysed. The TCS score was defined as F50 (clonal expansion) divided by E x V (chaos), with BLOSUM62-based TCRdist calculated between CDR3 peptides within each V-J. Welch's t-statistics and random forest reduced 514 V-J features to 10 to 15, which were used in a naive Bayes classifier (R e1071). Through fastp at Q25 and MiXCR, TCRdb rebuilt clones from the public reads, retaining in-frame beta chains. For every CDR3 protein sequence, its rows merge into one entry that carries the most common genes and DNA. In this record, the V and J calls reflect TCRdb's handling and not the investigators' own analysis. In all, the sample holds hundreds of thousands of distinct CDR3 sequences, and approximately 14% of those were seen once. Of the sample, under 15% falls within the top ten clones.

The sample comes from a study of T cells in Graves' hyperthyroidism and ophthalmopathy (dated by TCRdb to between 2017 and 2020). Notes on the research overall: Peripheral blood samples were taken at initial diagnosis, before any treatment was given. TCR V-J signatures able to tell the groups apart were searched for in a discovery cohort of 90 to 100 patients, of whom roughly 42 had Graves' ophthalmopathy and about 60 had stable Graves' hyperthyroidism. An independent validation cohort of fewer than 20 hyperthyroidism patients and 15 or so patients who later progressed to ophthalmopathy tested prospective prediction of ophthalmopathy. For training and testing, the 100 patients in the discovery cohort were randomly divided in a 7:3 ratio. In addition, the study compared T-cell repertoires in thyroid tissue and in blood from roughly six Graves' hyperthyroidism patients. Following sampling, methimazole starting at 30 mg daily was given to hyperthyroidism patients, and high-dose intravenous methylprednisolone was given to ophthalmopathy patients. TCR Vbeta CDR3 sequencing of 135 peripheral blood samples (over 40 ophthalmopathy, 75 hyperthyroidism and roughly 17 progressor patients) is reported in the paper.

Overall study outcomes, separate from this receptor: Most expanded thyroid clonotypes (frequency above 0.001) were also found in blood, which suggests that blood repertoires may mirror thyroid immune responses. No statistical method was used to fix the sample size in advance, and group allocation was not hidden from the investigators. During validation, the model predicted progression to ophthalmopathy a median of approximately 7 months ahead of onset, with 60% to 71% sensitivity and under 85% specificity. A model built on a 13 V-J signature distinguished ophthalmopathy from stable hyperthyroidism, reaching 87.88% sensitivity and around 81% specificity in cross-validation and 80%/75% in testing.

Relative to germline, V is 1 base shorter and J is 5 bases shorter, with 19 bases between their ends. CDR1 MGHRA and CDR2 YSYEKL are derived from the germline V gene. Taken from cysteine to phenylalanine, the CDR3 has 17 residues. Just CDR3 DNA is preserved here, 51 bases in frame from base 1. Input material: blood. The chain is made from TRBV4-1 and TRBJ2-3; the D gene cannot be resolved reliably. This TCR derives from a woman aged 45-65 years with Graves' ophthalmopathy. The encoded CDR3 is CASSQGQDHPTLDTQYF. The DNA sequence is TGCGCCAGCAGCCAAGGTCAAGACCACCCTACCCTAGATACGCAGTATTTT.